This T cell receptor (beta chain) is drawn from a study of blood T cell repertoires in COVID-19 (TCRdb year 2020). In terms of the full investigation: The collaborator samples originated in the United States, Italy and Spain and spanned the acute and convalescent phases of COVID-19. The material from the prospective study consisted of cDNA or gDNA derived from T cells, B-cell-depleted T cells, or PBMCs. Subjects who had been exposed to COVID-19, were actively infected with it, or had recovered from it provided the deeply sampled blood TCRbeta repertoires that made up the dataset. The repertoires were released in a freely available public database meant as a resource for research on the immune response to SARS-CoV-2. The samples were drawn from the first 160 participants of the ongoing ImmuneRACE study and from 950 to 1,500 subjects provided by 6 global collaborators. The sample metadata nearly always contained a de-identified subject ID, COVID-19 status, age in years and sex. HLA class I and class II types, where available, came from metadata supplied by the sample provider rather than from assay-based typing. What the research found in general, with its limitations: Clinical and demographic metadata were provided uncurated, with the amount varying by source and participant.

The collaborating institutions used their own protocols to collect whole blood in K2EDTA tubes. For TCRbeta analysis, collaborators shipped samples in one of three forms: frozen whole blood, isolated PBMCs, or DNA extracted from either of those sample types. CDR1 is given as LNHDA and CDR2 as SQIVND, both from the germline V gene (reference sequence). Measured from the cysteine to the phenylalanine, the CDR3 is 17 residues long. Only the CDR3 DNA is retained, 51 bases long and in frame from the first base. V lost 5 bases and J lost 6 bases; the stretch between them is 22 bases long. TCRbeta CDR3 regions were amplified from genomic DNA by means of the immunoSEQ Assay, a bias-controlled multiplex PCR. As for the original processing: Within the assay, amplification of reference gene primers was used to estimate how many nucleated cells each sample contained. To quantify the absolute abundance of each unique TCRbeta CDR3 rearrangement, sequence reads were collapsed and filtered. For each sample, productive Simpson clonality was calculated as the square root of Simpson's diversity index across productive rearrangements. TCRdb's version of the immuneACCESS table is confined to in-frame rearrangements and falls short of the full clone set. An unresolved V gene accounts for under half of the shortfall where checked; the remainder is of unknown origin. V, J and clone size derive from that table, while D and trimming were established from the DNA sequence. The sample table shows tens of thousands of clones, and 80% are seen once. The ten largest clones represent around 4.7% of the sample.

Notes on this clone: The antigen it recognizes is unknown. The record has no base qualities; no much larger clone is one base away.

The rearrangement joined TRBV19 to TRBJ1-4; TRBD1 is a weak D gene call, 6 bases matching. The sample comprised peripheral blood. The receptor was isolated from a woman between 65 and 79 years old with acute or convalescent COVID-19. The CDR3 reads CASSALRSGRQDEKLFF. The DNA sequence reads TGTGCCAGTAGTGCCCTCCGATCGGGGAGACAGGATGAAAAACTGTTTTTT. Joined to the reference TRBV19 and TRBJ1-4 proteins, this CDR3 gives the full variable domain: DGGITQSPKYLFRKEGQNVTLSCEQNLNHDAMYWYRQDPGQGLRLIYYSQIVNDFQKGDIAEGYSVSREKKESFPLTVTSAQKNPTAFYLCASSALRSGRQDEKLFFGSGTQLSVL.